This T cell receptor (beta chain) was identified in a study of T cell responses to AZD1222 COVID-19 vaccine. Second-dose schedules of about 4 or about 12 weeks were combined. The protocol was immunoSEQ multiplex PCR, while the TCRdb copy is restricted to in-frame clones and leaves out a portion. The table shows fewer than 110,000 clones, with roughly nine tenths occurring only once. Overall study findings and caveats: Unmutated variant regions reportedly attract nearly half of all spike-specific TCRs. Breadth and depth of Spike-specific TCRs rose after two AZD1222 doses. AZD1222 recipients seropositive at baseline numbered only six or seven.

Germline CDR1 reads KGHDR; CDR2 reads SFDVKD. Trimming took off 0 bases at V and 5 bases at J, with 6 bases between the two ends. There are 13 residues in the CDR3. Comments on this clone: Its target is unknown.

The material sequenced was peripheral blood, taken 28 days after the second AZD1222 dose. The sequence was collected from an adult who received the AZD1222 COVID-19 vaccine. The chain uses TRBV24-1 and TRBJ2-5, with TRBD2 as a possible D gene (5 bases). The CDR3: CATSDLWEETQYF. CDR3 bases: TGTGCCACCAGTGATTTGTGGGAGGAGACCCAGTACTTC.